This T cell receptor beta chain was sequenced during a study of cytomegalovirus exposure and HLA in healthy donors. General study findings and limits: One later analysis, an examination of the 100 to 150 validation repertoires, found that first-cohort TCR clusters tended to co-occur in them. As confirmed in vitro, a few CMV-associated chains were specific for CMV antigens. The investigators catalogued 150 to 200 TCR beta chains as cytomegalovirus-associated.

Germline V lookup: CDR1 SGHTA, CDR2 FQGNSA. V lost 5 bases to trimming and J lost 0 bases, with 4 bases between them. The CDR3 is 13 residues long. The donors were part of the validation cohort of around 110 subjects. That cohort was separate from the first cohort, which comprised about 670 subjects. On this clone: Its cognate antigen is unknown.

Generated by immunoSEQ multiplex PCR, the TCRdb table keeps only in-frame clones and is missing some. The profile covers tens of thousands of clones, with around 90% appearing a single time and around 2% taken by the ten largest. The rearrangement links TRBV7-2 to TRBJ1-4; D call uncertain. The sample comprised PBMCs. The sequence derives from a woman aged 25 to 39 in good health and CMV-seronegative. CDR3 nucleotides: TGTGCCAGCAGCCCTTCAACTAATGAAAAACTGTTTTTT. Translation gives CASSPSTNEKLFF.